This T cell receptor beta chain emerged from a study of blood T cell repertoires in COVID-19. The overall study: Samples of COVID-19 (acute and convalescent) were obtained from the United States, Italy and Spain. Sources were T cells, B-cell-depleted T cells, or PBMCs; the material itself was cDNA or gDNA.

The authors' processing: Using reference gene primer amplification, nucleated cell counts were estimated. Repertoires were generated with immunoSEQ multiplex PCR, while TCRdb's copy carries only in-frame clones and drops some. For V, J and clone size, that table is used; D and trimming come from the DNA. Altogether hundreds of thousands of clones are present, approximately 86% being singletons, with the ten largest covering 3% to 3.5%. Germline V CDR1 and CDR2: MNHEY, SVGEGT. The germline V and J ends were trimmed by 2 bases and 0 bases, with 7 bases remaining between them. The CDR3 length is 14 residues.

The receptor was derived from a man aged 60 to 69 with acute or convalescent COVID-19. The sequenced material came from peripheral blood. The chain recombines TRBV6-2 or TRBV6-3 with TRBJ1-2, with no clear D. The CDR3 loop is CASSYGGTNYGYTF. CDR3 coding DNA: TGTGCCAGCAGTTACGGCGGGACTAACTATGGCTACACCTTC.